Here is one T cell receptor beta chain with its context. The antigen remains unidentified. V was shortened by 0 bases and J by 0 bases, with 16 bases between the two germline ends. The CDR3 contains 19 residues. Looked up from germline, CDR1 is SGHDT and CDR2 is YYEEEE. 13 Jbeta primers and 60 Vbeta primers were used for the PCR. Generated by immunoSEQ multiplex PCR, the TCRdb table keeps only in-frame clones and is missing some. The sample includes about 180,000 clones, approximately 83% of them seen just once. This specimen belongs to a study of cytomegalovirus exposure and HLA in healthy donors. Study results and caveats: As immune exposure information, only CMV serostatus was available. In a later analysis, an Asian-associated ancestry cluster reportedly showed fewer N-insertions than the roughly 700-donor mean. In vitro, a few CMV-associated chains proved specific for CMV antigens.

This sequence was found in a boy aged 2 to 9 in good health and CMV-seronegative. The V gene is TRBV5-6, the J gene TRBJ2-6; tentative D call: TRBD1 (5 bases). Sequencing was carried out using PBMCs. CDR3 nucleotide sequence: TGTGCCAGCAGCTTGGGATCCAGGGCATCTAGCTCTGGGGCCAACGTCCTGACTTTC. It specifies CASSLGSRASSSGANVLTF.